This T cell receptor beta chain was recorded in a study of cytomegalovirus exposure and HLA in healthy donors. This clone appeared once. Antigen: not known. Use of 60 Vbeta and 13 Jbeta primers characterized the PCR. Profiling relied on immunoSEQ multiplex PCR, and the TCRdb table lists in-frame clones only, not all of them. Here the sample spans just over 150,000 clones, around 83% being singletons. Germline V gene sequence: CDR1 WNHNN, CDR2 SYGVQD (reference sequence). Trimming pared 0 bases from V and 0 bases from J, leaving 9 bases between. The CDR3 consists of 16 residues. Overall study findings and caveats: A list of 150 to 200 TCR beta chains associated with cytomegalovirus was given. Looking again later, the authors saw that most CMV-associated TCR beta chains seemed HLA-restricted. Segments of the TCR beta V type were, in most cases, productive about 87% or about 30% of the time in an earlier analysis.

This chain links TRBV10-1 with TRBJ1-3, with D perhaps TRBD1 (5 bases). The TCR comes from a man aged 45-65 years in good health and CMV-seropositive. The sample was PBMCs. The CDR3 DNA sequence: TGCGCCAGCAGTGAGTCGAGAAGGGGCTCTGGAAACACCATATATTTT. Protein: CASSESRRGSGNTIYF.